This TCR beta chain appears in the sequencing data of a study of T cells in Graves' hyperthyroidism and ophthalmopathy. Details on this clonotype: One end of the junction is discordant with germline, which a read error may explain.

Germline V gene lookup returns CDR1 SGHRS and CDR2 YFSETQ. The CDR3 length is 13 residues. RNA transcripts provided the source from which TCR beta CDR3 regions were amplified. The TCR CDR3 first-round RT-PCR relied on the HTBI primer set. One entry per CDR3 protein results from TCRdb running MiXCR on the multiplex PCR reads. The sample gives nearly 600,000 distinct CDR3 sequences, approximately 14% of which show up once; approximately 5.7% is in the top ten. This clonotype was sampled from a woman under 40 with Graves' hyperthyroidism that later progressed to Graves' ophthalmopathy. The rearrangement uses TRBV5-1 and TRBJ2-5; the D gene could be TRBD1 or TRBD2 (5 bases each). Sample: blood. The CDR3 coding sequence is TGCGCCAGCAGCTGGGACCGGGGAGAGACCCAGTCCTTC. The encoded protein is CASSWDRGETQSF.